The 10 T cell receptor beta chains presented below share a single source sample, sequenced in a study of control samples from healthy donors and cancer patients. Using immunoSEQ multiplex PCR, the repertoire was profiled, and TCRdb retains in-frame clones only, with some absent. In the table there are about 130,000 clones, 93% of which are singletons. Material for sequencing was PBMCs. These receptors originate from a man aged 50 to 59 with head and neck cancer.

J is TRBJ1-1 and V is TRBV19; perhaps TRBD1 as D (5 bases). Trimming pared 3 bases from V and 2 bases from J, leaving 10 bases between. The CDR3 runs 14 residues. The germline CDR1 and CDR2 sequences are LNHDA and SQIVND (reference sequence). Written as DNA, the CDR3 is TGTGCCAGTAGTATTGTCGGGGGAAACACTGAAGCTTTCTTT. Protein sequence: CASSIVGGNTEAFF.

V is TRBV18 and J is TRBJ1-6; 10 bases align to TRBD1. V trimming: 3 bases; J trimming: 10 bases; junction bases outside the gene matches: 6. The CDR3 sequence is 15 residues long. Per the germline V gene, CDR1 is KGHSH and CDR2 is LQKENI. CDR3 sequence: CASSPKETGGSPLHF. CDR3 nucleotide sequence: TGTGCCAGCTCACCTAAGGAGACAGGGGGCTCACCCCTCCACTTT.

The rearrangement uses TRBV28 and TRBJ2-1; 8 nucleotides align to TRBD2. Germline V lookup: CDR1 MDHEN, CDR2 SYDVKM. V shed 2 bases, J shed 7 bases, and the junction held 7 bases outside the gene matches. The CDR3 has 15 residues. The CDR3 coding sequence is TGTGCCAGCAGTTTAGTCGGGGGGGCCGGTAATGAGCAGTTCTTC. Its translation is CASSLVGGAGNEQFF.

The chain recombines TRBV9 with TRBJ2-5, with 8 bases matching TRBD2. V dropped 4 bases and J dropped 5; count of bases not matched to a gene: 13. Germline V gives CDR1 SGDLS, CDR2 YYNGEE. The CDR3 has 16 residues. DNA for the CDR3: TGTGCCAGCAGCCCCGGGGGGGTCAGAGGATTGGAGACCCAGTACTTC. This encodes CASSPGGVRGLETQYF.

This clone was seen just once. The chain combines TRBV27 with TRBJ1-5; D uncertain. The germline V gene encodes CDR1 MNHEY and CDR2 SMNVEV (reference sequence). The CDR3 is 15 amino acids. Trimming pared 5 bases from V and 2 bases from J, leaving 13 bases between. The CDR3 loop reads CASSAEASGNQPQHF. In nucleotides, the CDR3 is TGTGCCAGCAGTGCGGAGGCGTCCGGCAATCAGCCCCAGCATTTT.

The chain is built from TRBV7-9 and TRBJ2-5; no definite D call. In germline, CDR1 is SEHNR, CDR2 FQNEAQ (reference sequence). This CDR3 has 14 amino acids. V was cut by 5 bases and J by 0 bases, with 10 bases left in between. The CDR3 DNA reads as TGTGCCAGCAGCCTCCAGGCGTACCAAGAGACCCAGTACTTC. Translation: CASSLQAYQETQYF.

Here the CDR3 DNA reads TGTGCCAGCAGCTTAGTCCTAGCGGGGGGGCGAGAGACCCAGTACTTC. This codes for CASSLVLAGGRETQYF. The rearrangement uses TRBV7-8 and TRBJ2-5; 12 bases fit TRBD2. The CDR3 runs 16 residues. Per germline, CDR1 SGHVS and CDR2 FQNEAQ. J lost 4 bases, V lost 1 base, and 4 bases had no gene match. Variable domain in full (rest from reference TRBV7-8 and TRBJ2-5): GAGVSQSPRYKVAKRGQDVALRCDPISGHVSLFWYQQALGQGPEFLTYFQNEAQLDKSGLPSDRFFAERPEGSVSTLKIQRTQQEDSAVYLCASSLVLAGGRETQYFGPGTRLLVL.

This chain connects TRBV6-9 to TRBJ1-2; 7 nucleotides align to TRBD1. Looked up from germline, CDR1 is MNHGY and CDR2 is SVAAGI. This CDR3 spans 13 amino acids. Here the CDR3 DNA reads TGTGCGGTCCAAAGGGGGCAGCCCTATGGCTACACCTTC. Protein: CAVQRGQPYGYTF.

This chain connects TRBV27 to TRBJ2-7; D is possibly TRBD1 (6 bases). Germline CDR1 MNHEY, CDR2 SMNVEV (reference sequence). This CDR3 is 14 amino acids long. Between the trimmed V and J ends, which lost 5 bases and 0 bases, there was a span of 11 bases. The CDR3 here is CASSTDRPSYEQYF. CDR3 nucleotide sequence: TGTGCCAGCAGTACCGACAGGCCCTCCTACGAGCAGTACTTC.

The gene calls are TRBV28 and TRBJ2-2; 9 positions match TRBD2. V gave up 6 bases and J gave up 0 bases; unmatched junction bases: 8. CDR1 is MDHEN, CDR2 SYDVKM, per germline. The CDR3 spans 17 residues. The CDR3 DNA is TGTGCCAGCAGATCGCCGGGACTAGCCTCGAACACCGGGGAGCTGTTTTTT. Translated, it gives CASRSPGLASNTGELFF. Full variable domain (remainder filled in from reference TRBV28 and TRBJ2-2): DVKVTQSSRYLVKRTGEKVFLECVQDMDHENMFWYRQDPGLGLRLIYFSYDVKMKEKGDIPEGYSVSREKKERFSLILESASTNQTSMYLCASRSPGLASNTGELFFGEGSRLTVL.